One sample yielded the 19 T cell receptor beta chains listed below, sequenced in a study of T cells in narcolepsy (dated by TCRdb to the late 2010s). Receptor amplification or capture employed the immunoSEQ multiplex PCR assay. As stored in TCRdb, this immuneACCESS dataset retains in-frame rearrangements with V and J assigned. A fraction of the clones does not appear; measured against another copy, unresolved V genes explain less than half of the discrepancy, and the remainder lacks a known reason. Recorded for this sample are around 28,000 clones; around 81% of them occurred a single time. Together, the top ten hold approximately 0.91% of the sample. Material for sequencing was CD45RA- memory CD4+ T cells from PBMCs. The cell subset or site label, as the study defines it: memory T cells sorted ex vivo from peripheral blood. These receptors originate from a human donor with narcolepsy.

Only a few counts were recorded for this clone. The chain combines TRBV19 with TRBJ2-7; D might be TRBD1 or TRBD2, each matching 5 bases. Trimming shortened V by 10 bases and J by 2 bases, and 15 bases separated the two germline ends. CDR1 LNHDA and CDR2 SQIVND come from the germline V gene (reference sequence). This CDR3 comprises 13 residues. CDR3 bases: TGTGCCACCACGAATTCGGGGCCCTACGAGCAGTACTTC. Encoded protein: CATTNSGPYEQYF.

This clone was counted a single time. The chain has TRBV18 and TRBJ1-1; D call uncertain. Trimming pared 6 bases from V and 1 base from J, leaving 9 bases between. The V gene's germline CDR1 is KGHSH and CDR2 LQKENI. The CDR3 length is 13 residues. The CDR3 DNA is TGTGCCAGCTCGATAAAAACGAACACTGAAGCTTTCTTT. Translation gives CASSIKTNTEAFF.

V and J are TRBV30 and TRBJ1-1; the D gene is possibly TRBD1 (6 bases). V lost 5 bases, J lost 8 bases, and 12 bases lay in between. The germline V gene has CDR1 GTSNPN and CDR2 SVGIG (reference sequence). The CDR3 spans 11 residues. The CDR3 reads CAWGGQGEAFF. The CDR3 DNA reads as TGTGCCTGGGGGGGGCAGGGAGAAGCTTTCTTT. Full variable domain (outside the CDR3, taken from reference TRBV30 and TRBJ1-1): SQTIHQWPATLVQPVGSPLSLECTVEGTSNPNLYWYRQAAGRGLQLLFYSVGIGQISSEVPQNLSASRPQDRQFILSSKKLLLSDSGFYLCAWGGQGEAFFGQGTRLTVV.

The CDR3 coding sequence is TGTGCCAGCAGTTATAAGACAGGGGAATACGAGCAGTACTTC. This encodes CASSYKTGEYEQYF. The chain has TRBV27 and TRBJ2-7, with TRBD1 matching 8 bases. CDR3 size: 14 residues. Germline V CDR1 and CDR2: MNHEY, SMNVEV (reference sequence). After removal of 4 bases from V and 4 bases from J, the junction contained 6 bases not matched to a gene.

The DNA for the CDR3 is TGTGCCAGCAGCCCGGACGCCCTCGAGCAGTACTTC. This codes for CASSPDALEQYF. This chain connects TRBV5-8 to TRBJ2-7; D is uncertain. The CDR3 length is 12 residues. Trimming left V 4 bases short and J 6 bases short, with 11 bases between. The germline V gene has CDR1 SGHTS and CDR2 YDEGEE.

The chain recombines TRBV7-2 with TRBJ1-5; 7 bases line up with TRBD1. Germline CDR1 and CDR2: SGHTA and FQGNSA. The CDR3 length is 15 residues. The ends lost 5 bases at V and 4 bases at J; junction bases unmatched: 8. The CDR3 nucleotides read TGTGCCAGCAGCCCCAGACAGGGCATTAATCAGCCCCAGCATTTT. This gives the protein CASSPRQGINQPQHF.

This chain uses TRBV21-1 with TRBJ1-2. TRBV21-1 is shown as a pseudogene. The CDR3 length is 16 residues. CDR3 bases: TGTGCCAGCAGTAACCAGCCCCAGGACTTTAACTATGGCTACACCTTC. This translates into CASSNQPQDFNYGYTF.

The chain joins TRBV27 to TRBJ1-5; D remains unclear. CDR3 length equals 14 residues. V dropped 3 bases and J dropped 5 bases, with 11 bases sitting between them. CDR1 and CDR2 from the germline V gene are MNHEY and SMNVEV (reference sequence). CDR3 protein: CASSLATRDQPQHF. Here the CDR3 DNA reads TGTGCCAGCAGTTTGGCGACGAGGGATCAGCCCCAGCATTTT.

This sequence joins TRBV6-1 and TRBJ2-7; 12 nucleotides match TRBD2. Per the germline V gene, CDR1 is MNHNS and CDR2 is SASEGT. Trimming took 6 bases from V and 4 from J; bases not matched to a gene: 4. The CDR3 loop spans 14 amino acids. The CDR3 sequence is CASRASGGAYEQYF. The CDR3 nucleotides read TGTGCCAGCAGAGCTAGCGGGGGGGCTTACGAGCAGTACTTC.

The chain combines TRBV7-2 with TRBJ2-7; D perhaps matches TRBD2 (6 bases). The ends were cut back, 3 bases at V and 5 bases at J, with 14 bases in the middle. Germline V gene sequence: CDR1 SGHTA, CDR2 FQGNSA. This CDR3 has 14 amino acids. This chain's CDR3 is CASSLGPAGNEQYF. CDR3 DNA sequence: TGTGCCAGCAGCTTGGGTCCGGCGGGAAACGAGCAGTACTTC.

The chain joins TRBV5-4 to TRBJ2-7, with D tentatively TRBD2 (5 bases). Germline V gene data show CDR1 as SGHNT and CDR2 as YYREEE (reference sequence). Trimming pared 0 bases from V and 6 bases from J, leaving 13 bases between. The CDR3 has 14 amino acids. Here the CDR3 DNA reads TGTGCCAGCAGCTTGGTTACAGTTGCGGGCGAGCAGTACTTC. Residues: CASSLVTVAGEQYF. Full variable domain (rest looked up from reference TRBV5-4 and TRBJ2-7): ETGVTQSPTHLIKTRGQQVTLRCSSQSGHNTVSWYQQALGQGPQFIFQYYREEENGRGNFPPRFSGLQFPNYSSELNVNALELDDSALYLCASSLVTVAGEQYFGPGTRLTVT.

The V and J genes are TRBV9 and TRBJ2-5, with 12 bases that match TRBD2. The CDR3 is made up of 15 amino acids. Germline V CDR1 and CDR2: SGDLS, YYNGEE. The V gene end was trimmed by 4 bases and the J gene end by 1 base; junction bases not matched to a gene: 2. CDR3 protein: CASSRLAGAQETQYF. The CDR3 DNA follows: TGTGCCAGCAGCCGACTAGCGGGGGCCCAAGAGACCCAGTACTTC.

This clone was seen just once. V gene TRBV9 combines with J gene TRBJ2-1, with D possibly TRBD1 on 6 matching bases. CDR1 and CDR2 from the germline V gene are SGDLS and YYNGEE. There are 12 residues in the CDR3. V was pared by 9 bases and J by 5 bases, with 12 bases between. CDR3 nucleotides: TGTGCCACTACGAAGGGGGACAATGAGCAGTTCTTC. The encoded protein is CATTKGDNEQFF.

The chain carries TRBV4-3 and TRBJ1-2; tentative D call: TRBD1 (6 bases). Germline lookup yields CDR1 LGHNA and CDR2 YSLEER. V gave up 0 bases and J gave up 4 bases, with 15 bases separating them. CDR3 length: 16 amino acids. The CDR3 coding sequence is TGCGCCAGCAGCCAAGATCACAGGGATCGAAGCTATGGCTACACCTTC. Residues: CASSQDHRDRSYGYTF.

The V gene is TRBV4-2, the J gene TRBJ2-6; weak D call: TRBD1 (6 bases). Trimming removed 1 base from V and 2 bases from J, with 15 bases in between. Germline CDR1 reads LGHNA; CDR2 reads YNFKEQ. This CDR3 has 18 residues. CDR3 in DNA: TGTGCCAGCAGCCAAGTGGCCAGGGGTATGACTGGGGCCAACGTCCTGACTTTC. It translates to CASSQVARGMTGANVLTF.

This clone was picked up one time. This chain uses TRBV19 with TRBJ1-6, with D hard to call. V was trimmed by 5 bases and J by 0 bases, leaving 17 bases between them. The CDR3 spans 18 residues. Germline values: CDR1 LNHDA, CDR2 SQIVND (reference sequence). CDR3 coding DNA: TGTGCCAGTAGTGAACCCCGCGTGGGAAGCTCCTATAATTCACCCCTCCACTTT. The encoded protein is CASSEPRVGSSYNSPLHF.

This clone came up a few times. V is TRBV5-6 and J is TRBJ2-4; the match to TRBD1 covers 7 bases. The germline V gene has CDR1 SGHDT and CDR2 YYEEEE. This CDR3 is built from 15 residues. V shed 4 bases and J 1 base; nucleotides not matched to a gene: 5. The CDR3, as DNA: TGTGCCAGCAGCGAAGGGACAGTTGCCAAAAACATTCAGTACTTC. As protein: CASSEGTVAKNIQYF.

This chain connects TRBV6-5 to TRBJ2-7, with D perhaps being TRBD1 or TRBD2 (7 bases each). Germline values: CDR1 MNHEY, CDR2 SVGAGI. The CDR3 has 13 amino acids. The V end lost 10 bases, the J end lost 4 bases, and 17 bases lay between the germline ends. CDR3 sequence (DNA): TGTGCCACCTCCCAGGGGGGGGCATACGAGCAGTACTTC. It codes for CATSQGGAYEQYF.

V is TRBV19 and J is TRBJ2-7, with D possibly TRBD1 on 5 matching bases. The CDR3 extends over 15 amino acids. Germline V gene lookup returns CDR1 LNHDA and CDR2 SQIVND (reference sequence). Trimming cost V 7 bases and J 3 bases, with 19 bases left between them. The CDR3 protein is CASTPTFSGRYEQYF. The CDR3 DNA reads as TGTGCCAGTACCCCTACTTTTTCAGGGCGCTACGAGCAGTACTTC.